Described below is a single TCR beta chain sequence and its context. Its antigen is unidentified. With 60 Vbeta and 13 Jbeta primers, the PCR was carried out. Profiling relied on immunoSEQ multiplex PCR, and the TCRdb table lists in-frame clones only, not all of them. The sample carries roughly 100,000 clones, around 80% recorded once. The record originates from a study of cytomegalovirus exposure and HLA in healthy donors. Findings and caveats of the study: Cytomegalovirus association was listed for 150 to 200 TCR beta chains. Only CMV serostatus was available as immune exposure information. In a later analysis, at a false discovery rate of 0.05, 17,000 or so TCR beta sequences matched HLA alleles.

Sequencing was performed on PBMCs. The receptor's source is a man aged 40-50 years in good health and CMV-seropositive.

The CDR3 DNA follows: TGTGCCAGCTCACTTAGCCTAGCGCGGACAGATACGCAGTATTTT. It is translated as CASSLSLARTDTQYF. This chain links TRBV18 with TRBJ2-3; TRBD2 might be the D (6 bases). Germline CDR1 and CDR2: KGHSH and LQKENI. The CDR3 runs to 15 residues. V was trimmed by 4 bases and J by 3 bases, leaving 14 bases between them.